This T cell receptor beta chain was retrieved from a study of T cell responses to AZD1222 COVID-19 vaccine. Trimming shortened V by 3 bases and J by 2 bases, and 11 bases separated the two germline ends. The CDR3 is 14 amino acids. CDR1 is KGHSH and CDR2 is LQKENI in the germline V gene. General study results and limits: Spike-specific TCR breadth and depth went up after people got two AZD1222 doses. Baseline seropositives among AZD1222 recipients totaled only 5 to 7. Spike was spanned by vaccine-associated CD4 TCRs, with dominance at 160-218 and 743-854. Females outnumbered males among donors, who were mostly white British; clonal diversity was possibly underestimated.

In the case of this clone: Its antigen is as yet unknown.

TCRdb keeps only in-frame clones here, not all; method: immunoSEQ multiplex PCR. Seen here are approximately 110,000 clones, roughly 90% observed once, and the top ten hold about 13%. The rearrangement uses TRBV18 and TRBJ2-7; D call uncertain. The sequence derives from an adult in good health. The source was peripheral blood, collected on day 0 of MenACWY control vaccination. The CDR3 loop is CASSPDGETYEQYF. Here the CDR3 DNA reads TGTGCCAGCTCACCGGACGGAGAAACCTACGAGCAGTACTTC.